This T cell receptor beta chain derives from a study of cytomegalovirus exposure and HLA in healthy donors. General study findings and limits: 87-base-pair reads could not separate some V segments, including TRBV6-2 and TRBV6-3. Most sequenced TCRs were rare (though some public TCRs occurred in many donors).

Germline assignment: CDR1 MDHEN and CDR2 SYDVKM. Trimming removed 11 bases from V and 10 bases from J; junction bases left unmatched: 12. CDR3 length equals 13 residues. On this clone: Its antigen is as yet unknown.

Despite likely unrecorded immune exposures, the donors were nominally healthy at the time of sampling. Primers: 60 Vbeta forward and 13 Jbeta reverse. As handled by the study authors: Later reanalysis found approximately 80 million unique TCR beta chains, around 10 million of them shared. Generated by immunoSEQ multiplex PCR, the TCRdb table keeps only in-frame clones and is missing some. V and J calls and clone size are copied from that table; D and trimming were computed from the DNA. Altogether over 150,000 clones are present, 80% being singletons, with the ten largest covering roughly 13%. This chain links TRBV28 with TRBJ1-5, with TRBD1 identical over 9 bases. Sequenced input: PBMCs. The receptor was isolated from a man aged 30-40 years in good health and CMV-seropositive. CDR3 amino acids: CAWGQGQGRPQHF. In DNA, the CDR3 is TGTGCCTGGGGACAGGGCCAGGGTAGACCCCAGCATTTT. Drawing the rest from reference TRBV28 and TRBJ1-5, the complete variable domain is DVKVTQSSRYLVKRTGEKVFLECVQDMDHENMFWYRQDPGLGLRLIYFSYDVKMKEKGDIPEGYSVSREKKERFSLILESASTNQTSMYLCAWGQGQGRPQHFGDGTRLSIL.